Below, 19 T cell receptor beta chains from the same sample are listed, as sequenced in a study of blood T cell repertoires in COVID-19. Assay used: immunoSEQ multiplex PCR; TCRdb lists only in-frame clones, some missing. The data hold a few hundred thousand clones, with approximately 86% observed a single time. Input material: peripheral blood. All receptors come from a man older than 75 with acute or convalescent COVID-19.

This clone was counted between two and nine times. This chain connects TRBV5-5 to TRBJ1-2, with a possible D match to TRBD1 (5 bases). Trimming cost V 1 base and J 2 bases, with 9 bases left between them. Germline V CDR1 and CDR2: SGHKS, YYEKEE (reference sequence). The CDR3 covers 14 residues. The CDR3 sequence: CASSLYGGNYGYTF. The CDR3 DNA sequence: TGTGCCAGCAGCTTGTACGGGGGAAACTATGGCTACACCTTC.

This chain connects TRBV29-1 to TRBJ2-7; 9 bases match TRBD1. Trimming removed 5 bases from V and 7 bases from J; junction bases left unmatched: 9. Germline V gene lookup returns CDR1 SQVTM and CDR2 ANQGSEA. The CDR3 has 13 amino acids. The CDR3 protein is CSVQAQGAREQYF. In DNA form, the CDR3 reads TGCAGCGTTCAGGCACAGGGGGCGAGGGAGCAGTACTTC.

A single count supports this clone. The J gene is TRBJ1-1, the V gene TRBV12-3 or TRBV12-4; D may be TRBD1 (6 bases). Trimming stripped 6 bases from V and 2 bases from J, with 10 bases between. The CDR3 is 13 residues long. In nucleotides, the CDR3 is TGTGCCAGCAGGTACAGGGCTAACACTGAAGCTTTCTTT. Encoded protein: CASRYRANTEAFF.

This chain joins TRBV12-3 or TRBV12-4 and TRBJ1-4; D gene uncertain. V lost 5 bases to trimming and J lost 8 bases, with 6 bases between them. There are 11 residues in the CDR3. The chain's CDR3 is CASSIREKLFF. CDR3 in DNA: TGTGCCAGCAGTATCAGAGAAAAACTGTTTTTT.

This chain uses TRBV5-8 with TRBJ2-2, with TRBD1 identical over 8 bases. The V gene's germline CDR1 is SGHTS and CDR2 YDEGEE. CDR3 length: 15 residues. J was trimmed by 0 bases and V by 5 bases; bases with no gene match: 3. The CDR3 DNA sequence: TGTGCCAGCAGGCGGACAGGGACGAACACCGGGGAGCTGTTTTTT. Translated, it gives CASRRTGTNTGELFF.

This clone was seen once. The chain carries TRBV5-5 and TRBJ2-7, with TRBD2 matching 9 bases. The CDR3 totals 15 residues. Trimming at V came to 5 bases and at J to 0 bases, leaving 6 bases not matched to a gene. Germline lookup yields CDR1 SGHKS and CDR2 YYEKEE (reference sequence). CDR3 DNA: TGTGCCAGCAGTACGAGCGGGGGGAGCTCCTACGAGCAGTACTTC. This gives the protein CASSTSGGSSYEQYF.

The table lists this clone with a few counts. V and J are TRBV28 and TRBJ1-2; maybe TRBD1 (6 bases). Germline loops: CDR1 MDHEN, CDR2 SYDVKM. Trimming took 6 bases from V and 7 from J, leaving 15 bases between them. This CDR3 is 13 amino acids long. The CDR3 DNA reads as TGTGCCAGCAGCCTGATCGGCAGGGGTGGCTACACCTTC. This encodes CASSLIGRGGYTF.

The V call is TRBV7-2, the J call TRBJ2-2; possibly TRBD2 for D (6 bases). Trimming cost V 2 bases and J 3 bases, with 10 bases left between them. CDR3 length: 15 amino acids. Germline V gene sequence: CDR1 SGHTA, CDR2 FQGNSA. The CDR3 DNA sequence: TGTGCCAGCAGCTTAAACTCGGGGGACACCGGGGAGCTGTTTTTT. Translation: CASSLNSGDTGELFF.

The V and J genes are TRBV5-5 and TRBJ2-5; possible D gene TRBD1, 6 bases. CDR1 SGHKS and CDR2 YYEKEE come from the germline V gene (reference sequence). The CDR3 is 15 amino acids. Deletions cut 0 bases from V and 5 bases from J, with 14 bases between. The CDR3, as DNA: TGTGCCAGCAGCTTGGGGGCAGGGGATCGCGAGACCCAGTACTTC. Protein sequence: CASSLGAGDRETQYF.

The CDR3 DNA reads TGTGCCAGCAGCCAAGAAGGGACAGCCCCTAGATATGGCTACACCTTC. Amino acids: CASSQEGTAPRYGYTF. This sequence joins TRBV4-2 and TRBJ1-2, with 7 positions matching TRBD1. This CDR3 has 16 amino acids. CDR1 and CDR2 (germline): LGHNA, YNFKEQ. J lost 5 bases, V lost 0 bases, and 9 bases had no gene match.

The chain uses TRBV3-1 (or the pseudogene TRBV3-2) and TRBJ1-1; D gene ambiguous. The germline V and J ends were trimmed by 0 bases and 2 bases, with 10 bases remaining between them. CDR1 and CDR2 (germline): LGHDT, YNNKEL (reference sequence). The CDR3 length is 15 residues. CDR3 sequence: CASSQEQTLNTEAFF. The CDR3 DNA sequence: TGTGCCAGCAGCCAAGAGCAGACTTTAAACACTGAAGCTTTCTTT.

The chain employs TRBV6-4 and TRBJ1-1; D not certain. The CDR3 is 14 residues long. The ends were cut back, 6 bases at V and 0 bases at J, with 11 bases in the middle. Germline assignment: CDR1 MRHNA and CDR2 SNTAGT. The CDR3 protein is CASSPSFMNTEAFF. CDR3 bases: TGTGCCAGCAGCCCTTCGTTTATGAACACTGAAGCTTTCTTT.

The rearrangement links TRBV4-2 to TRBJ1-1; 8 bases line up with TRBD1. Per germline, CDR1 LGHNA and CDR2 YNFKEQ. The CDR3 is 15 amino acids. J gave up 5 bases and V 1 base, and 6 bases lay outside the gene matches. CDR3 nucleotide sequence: TGTGCCAGCAGCCAAGGTTCGACAGGGGCGACTGAAGCTTTCTTT. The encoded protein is CASSQGSTGATEAFF.

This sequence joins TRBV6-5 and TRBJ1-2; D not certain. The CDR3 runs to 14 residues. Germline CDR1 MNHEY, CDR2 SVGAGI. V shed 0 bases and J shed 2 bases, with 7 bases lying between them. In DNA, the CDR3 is TGTGCCAGCAGTTACTCTACAGTGAACTATGGCTACACCTTC. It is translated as CASSYSTVNYGYTF.

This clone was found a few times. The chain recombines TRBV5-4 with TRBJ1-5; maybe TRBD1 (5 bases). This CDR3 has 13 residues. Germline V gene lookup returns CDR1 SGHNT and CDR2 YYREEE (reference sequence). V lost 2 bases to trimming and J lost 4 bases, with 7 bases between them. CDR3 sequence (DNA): TGTGCCAGCAGCTTCGACAGTAATCAGCCCCAGCATTTT. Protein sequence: CASSFDSNQPQHF.

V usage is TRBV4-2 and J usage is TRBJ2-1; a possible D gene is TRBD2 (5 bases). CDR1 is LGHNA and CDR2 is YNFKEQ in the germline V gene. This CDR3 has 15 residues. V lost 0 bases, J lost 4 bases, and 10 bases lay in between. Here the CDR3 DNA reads TGTGCCAGCAGCCAAGAGGTGGGAGTATACAATGAGCAGTTCTTC. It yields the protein CASSQEVGVYNEQFF.

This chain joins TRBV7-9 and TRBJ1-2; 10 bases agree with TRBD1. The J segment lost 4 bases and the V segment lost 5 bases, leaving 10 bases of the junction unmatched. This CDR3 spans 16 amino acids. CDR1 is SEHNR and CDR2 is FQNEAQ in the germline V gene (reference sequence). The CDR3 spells CASSPLRDRGLYGYTF. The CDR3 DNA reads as TGTGCCAGCAGCCCACTCCGGGACAGGGGCCTCTATGGCTACACCTTC.

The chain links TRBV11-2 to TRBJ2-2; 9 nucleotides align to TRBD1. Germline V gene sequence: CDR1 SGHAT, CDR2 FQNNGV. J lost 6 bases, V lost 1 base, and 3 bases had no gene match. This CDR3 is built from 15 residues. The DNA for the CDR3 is TGTGCCAGCAGCTTAGGGACAGGGGTTGCCGGGGAGCTGTTTTTT. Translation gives CASSLGTGVAGELFF.

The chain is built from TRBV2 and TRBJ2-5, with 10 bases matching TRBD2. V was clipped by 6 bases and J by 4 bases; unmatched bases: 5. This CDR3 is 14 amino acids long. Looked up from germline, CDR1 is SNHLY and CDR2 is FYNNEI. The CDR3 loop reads CASSLAGEAETQYF. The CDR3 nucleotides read TGTGCCAGCAGCCTAGCGGGGGAAGCAGAGACCCAGTACTTC.